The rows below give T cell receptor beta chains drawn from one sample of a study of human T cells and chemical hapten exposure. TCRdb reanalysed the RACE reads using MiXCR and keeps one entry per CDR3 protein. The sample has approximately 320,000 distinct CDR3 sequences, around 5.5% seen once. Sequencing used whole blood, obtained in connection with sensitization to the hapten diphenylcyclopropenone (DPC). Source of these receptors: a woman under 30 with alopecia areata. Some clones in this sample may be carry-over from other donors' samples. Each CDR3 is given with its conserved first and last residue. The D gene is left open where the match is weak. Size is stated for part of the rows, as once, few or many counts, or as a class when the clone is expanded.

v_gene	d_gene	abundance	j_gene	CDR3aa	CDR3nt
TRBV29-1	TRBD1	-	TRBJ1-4	CSVPGQGNEKLFF	TGCAGCGTACCGGGACAGGGGAATGAAAAACTGTTTTTT
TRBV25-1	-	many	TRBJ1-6	CASSGESSYNSPLHF	TGTGCCAGCAGTGGGGAGAGCTCCTATAATTCACCCCTCCACTTT
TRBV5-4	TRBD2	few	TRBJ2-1	CASSLLLAGGNNEQFF	TGTGCCAGCAGCCTCTTACTAGCGGGGGGAAACAATGAGCAGTTCTTC
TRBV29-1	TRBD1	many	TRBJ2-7	CSVTGQGVYEQYF	TGCAGCGTAACGGGACAGGGGGTCTACGAGCAGTACTTC
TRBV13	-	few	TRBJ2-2	CASSFGDTYTGELFF	TGTGCCAGCAGCTTTGGGGACACCTACACCGGGGAGCTGTTTTTT
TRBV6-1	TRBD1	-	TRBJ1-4	CASSVPRTGEKLFF	TGTGCCAGCAGTGTCCCTCGGACAGGAGAAAAACTGTTTTTT
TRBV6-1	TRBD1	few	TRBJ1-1	CASIRGAMNTEAFF	TGTGCCAGCATCAGGGGGGCAATGAACACTGAAGCTTTCTTT
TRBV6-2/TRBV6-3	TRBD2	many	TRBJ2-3	CASSRGMITSGSTDTQYF	TGTGCCAGCAGCCGTGGAATGATTACTAGCGGGAGCACAGATACGCAGTATTTT
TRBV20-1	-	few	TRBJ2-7	CSARGTLSSYYEQCF	TGCAGTGCTAGAGGGACACTTAGTTCCTACTACGAGCAGTGCTTC
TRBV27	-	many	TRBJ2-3	CASSFRQGWTDTQYF	TGTGCCAGCAGTTTTCGGCAGGGTTGGACAGATACGCAGTATTTT
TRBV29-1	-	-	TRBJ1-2	CSVFRSAHYGYTF	TGCAGCGTTTTCAGGTCTGCGCACTATGGCTACACCTTC
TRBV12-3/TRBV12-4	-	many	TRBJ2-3	CASSFQLPDTQYF	TGTGCCAGCAGTTTTCAGCTCCCAGATACGCAGTATTTT
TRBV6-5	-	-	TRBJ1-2	CASSYIASGTPNGGYTF	TGTGCCAGCAGTTATATAGCTTCCGGGACACCAAATGGTGGCTACACCTTC
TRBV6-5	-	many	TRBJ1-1	CASSYSERKGTEAFF	TGTGCCAGCAGTTACTCGGAGAGAAAAGGCACTGAAGCTTTCTTT
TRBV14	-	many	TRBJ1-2	CASSPTSTGWYGYTF	TGTGCCAGCAGCCCAACTTCCACGGGGTGGTATGGCTACACCTTC
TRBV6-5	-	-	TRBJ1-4	CASSYAVPALMSEKLFF	TGTGCCAGCAGTTATGCGGTGCCCGCACTAATGAGTGAAAAACTGTTTTTT